The 18 T cell receptor beta chains below come from one sample, sequenced in a study of cytomegalovirus exposure and HLA in healthy donors. Vbeta (60) and Jbeta (13) primers were used in the PCR. The table came from immunoSEQ multiplex PCR; TCRdb's copy has only in-frame clones and leaves some out. This table has around 78,000 clones, 84% appearing once. The material sequenced was PBMCs. The source of these receptors is a woman between 45 and 60 years old in good health and CMV-seronegative.

Regarding this clone: The same CDR3 can be traced to other DNA sequences in this sample. The rearrangement uses TRBV28 and TRBJ2-1; 10 bases align to TRBD2. Germline V gene sequence: CDR1 MDHEN, CDR2 SYDVKM. This CDR3 comprises 15 residues. Trimming removed 3 bases from V and 4 bases from J; junction bases left unmatched: 3. Here the CDR3 DNA reads TGTGCCAGCAGTTTTCTAGCGGGAGAATACAATGAGCAGTTCTTC. Translated, it gives CASSFLAGEYNEQFF.

The chain uses TRBV10-1 and TRBJ1-5, with 8 bases aligning to TRBD1. The CDR3 runs 18 residues. Germline CDR1 and CDR2: WNHNN and SYGVQD (reference sequence). The V and J ends lost 4 bases and 1 base, in that order; junction bases with no gene match: 12. For the CDR3, the DNA is TGCGCCAGCAGTGGGTGGACAGGGTCGATAGGGAGCAATCAGCCCCAGCATTTT. Its translation is CASSGWTGSIGSNQPQHF.

This clone has a handful of counts. This chain links TRBV4-1 with TRBJ1-1; 7 bases are shared with TRBD1. The CDR3 covers 13 residues. The V and J ends lost 1 base and 6 bases, in that order; junction bases with no gene match: 2. CDR1 and CDR2 from the germline V gene are MGHRA and YSYEKL. CDR3 in amino acids: CASSQGQGAEAFF. DNA of the CDR3: TGCGCCAGCAGCCAAGGGCAGGGGGCTGAAGCTTTCTTT.

This chain uses TRBV7-8 with TRBJ2-7; 10 bases fit TRBD2. The CDR3 consists of 15 residues. The germline gives CDR1 SGHVS, CDR2 FQNEAQ. The junction had 7 bases not matched to a gene; V was cut back by 2 bases and J by 6 bases. The CDR3 DNA follows: TGTGCCAGCAGCTTATTGCTAGCGGGAGTCCGCGAGCAGTACTTC. Residues: CASSLLLAGVREQYF.

This clone has more than one count but fewer than ten. The genes are TRBV11-2 and TRBJ2-1; maybe TRBD2 (5 bases). The CDR3 loop spans 13 amino acids. The germline V gene has CDR1 SGHAT and CDR2 FQNNGV. V was shortened by 5 bases and J by 4 bases, with 9 bases between the two germline ends. Here the CDR3 reads CASSKDSYNEQFF. CDR3 DNA: TGTGCCAGCAGCAAGGACTCATACAATGAGCAGTTCTTC.

The chain links TRBV5-1 to TRBJ1-1; 7 nucleotides agree with TRBD1. Germline V CDR1 and CDR2: SGHRS, YFSETQ. The CDR3 is 15 amino acids. Losses at the gene ends were 2 bases for V and 4 bases for J; bases not matched to a gene: 8. CDR3 DNA: TGCGCCAGCAGCTTTGAATCCAGGGGGACCACTGAAGCTTTCTTT. The encoded protein is CASSFESRGTTEAFF.

This clone appeared a single time. The rearrangement joins TRBV7-9 to TRBJ2-7; no definite D call. This CDR3 has 13 amino acids. V lost 0 bases and J 3 bases, leaving 6 bases between the germline ends. The germline CDR1 and CDR2 sequences are SEHNR and FQNEAQ (reference sequence). The CDR3 DNA reads TGTGCCAGCAGCTTAGCGCAACACTACGAGCAGTACGTC. This sequence encodes CASSLAQHYEQYV.

This clone was recorded once. V usage is TRBV27 and J usage is TRBJ2-1; D remains ambiguous. The CDR3 has 11 residues. Trimming took off 7 bases at V and 6 bases at J, with 7 bases between the two ends. From germline, CDR1 is MNHEY and CDR2 SMNVEV (reference sequence). The CDR3 region is CASIRANEQFF. The CDR3 nucleotides read TGTGCCAGCATAAGAGCCAATGAGCAGTTCTTC.

The chain is built from TRBV9 and TRBJ2-3; 7 nucleotides match TRBD2. J lost 1 base, V lost 5 bases, and 19 bases had no gene match. The CDR3 consists of 19 residues. CDR1 is SGDLS, CDR2 YYNGEE, per germline. The CDR3 sequence: CASSSRPAGLTGGTDTQYF. CDR3 DNA: TGTGCCAGCAGTAGCCGACCAGCGGGACTCACCGGGGGCACAGATACGCAGTATTTT.

The rearrangement joins TRBV4-2 to TRBJ1-1; weak D call: TRBD1 (5 bases). The CDR3 loop spans 15 amino acids. The V gene's germline CDR1 is LGHNA and CDR2 YNFKEQ. Trimming pared 1 base from V and 2 bases from J, leaving 11 bases between. CDR3 nucleotide sequence: TGTGCCAGCAGCCAAGCCTGGAGGGGAAACACTGAAGCTTTCTTT. This translates into CASSQAWRGNTEAFF.

The rearrangement links TRBV15 to TRBJ2-3, with 11 bases aligning to TRBD2. The CDR3 sequence is 16 residues long. V lost 3 bases, J lost 1 base, and 3 bases stayed unmatched. Germline V gene data show CDR1 as LNHNV and CDR2 as YYDKDF (reference sequence). CDR3 amino acids: CATSSLLAGGTDTQYF. DNA for the CDR3: TGTGCCACCAGCAGCCTACTAGCGGGGGGCACAGATACGCAGTATTTT. The full variable domain, rest sourced from reference TRBV15 and TRBJ2-3, is DAMVIQNPRYQVTQFGKPVTLSCSQTLNHNVMYWYQQKSSQAPKLLFHYYDKDFNNEADTPDNFQSRRPNTSFCFLDIRSPGLGDTAMYLCATSSLLAGGTDTQYFGPGTRLTVL.

The V and J genes are TRBV7-9 and TRBJ1-1; possible D gene TRBD1, 5 bases. CDR3 length equals 13 residues. Germline values: CDR1 SEHNR, CDR2 FQNEAQ (reference sequence). V dropped 5 bases and J dropped 4 bases, with 11 bases sitting between them. Written as DNA, the CDR3 is TGTGCCAGCAGCCCAGGGTACACCACTGAAGCTTTCTTT. Encoded protein: CASSPGYTTEAFF.

J is TRBJ1-1 and V is TRBV7-9, with TRBD1 matching over 10 bases. The germline gives CDR1 SEHNR, CDR2 FQNEAQ (reference sequence). V dropped 4 bases and J dropped 8; count of bases not matched to a gene: 7. The CDR3 contains 14 residues. The CDR3 DNA is TGTGCCAGCAGCTCCGGGACAGGGGTTCTCGAAGCTTTCTTT. This translates into CASSSGTGVLEAFF.

V is TRBV28 and J is TRBJ2-5; the match to TRBD1 covers 8 bases. The V and J ends lost 5 bases and 4 bases, in that order; junction bases with no gene match: 9. Germline V CDR1 and CDR2: MDHEN, SYDVKM. This CDR3 has 15 residues. The CDR3 bases are TGTGCCAGCAGTCCTCCCCCCGGGACAGGAGAGACCCAGTACTTC. It specifies CASSPPPGTGETQYF.

The J gene is TRBJ2-3, the V gene TRBV6-4; TRBD1 might be the D (5 bases). V was trimmed by 2 bases and J by 0 bases, leaving 9 bases between them. The CDR3 spans 15 residues. CDR1 MRHNA and CDR2 SNTAGT come from the germline V gene. The CDR3 sequence is CASSDGAGSTDTQYF. The DNA for the CDR3 is TGTGCCAGCAGTGACGGGGCAGGGAGCACAGATACGCAGTATTTT.

As DNA, the CDR3 is TGTGCCAGCAGTTTAACTGGGACAAGGGGGACTGAAGCTTTCTTT. It yields the protein CASSLTGTRGTEAFF. The genes are TRBV27 and TRBJ1-1; tentative D call: TRBD1 (6 bases). This CDR3 contains 15 residues. The V gene lost 2 bases and the J gene lost 5 bases, with 15 bases spanning the gap. In germline, CDR1 is MNHEY, CDR2 SMNVEV (reference sequence).

The V call is TRBV11-2, the J call TRBJ2-3; the D gene is possibly TRBD2 (6 bases). The CDR3 runs to 14 residues. V lost 2 bases and J lost 4, with 10 bases in between. CDR1 is SGHAT and CDR2 is FQNNGV in the germline V gene. The CDR3 coding sequence is TGTGCCAGCAGCTTATTTGGGGGGTCAGATACGCAGTATTTT. This codes for CASSLFGGSDTQYF.

This chain links TRBV19 with TRBJ2-1, with a possible D match to TRBD2 (6 bases). Trimming pared 2 bases from V and 2 bases from J, leaving 13 bases between. The germline gives CDR1 LNHDA, CDR2 SQIVND (reference sequence). The CDR3 is made up of 16 amino acids. The CDR3 DNA follows: TGTGCCAGTAGTATAAGGAGGGATTGGACCTACAATGAGCAGTTCTTC. Its protein is CASSIRRDWTYNEQFF.